Shown below are 8 T cell receptor beta chains from a single sample sequenced in a study of cytomegalovirus exposure and HLA in healthy donors. PCR used 60 Vbeta primers and 13 Jbeta primers. Clones were sequenced by immunoSEQ multiplex PCR, and TCRdb holds only the in-frame ones, with some missing. The table has approximately 140,000 clones, roughly four fifths seen once. Sequencing was carried out using PBMCs. The receptors were sampled from a girl aged 2-9 years in good health and CMV-seronegative.

The chain uses TRBV20-1 and TRBJ1-2, with a weak D call TRBD1 (5 bases). CDR3 size: 11 residues. The V gene lost 4 bases and the J gene lost 7 bases, with 10 bases spanning the gap. In germline, CDR1 is DFQATT, CDR2 SNEGSKA (reference sequence). CDR3 sequence reads: CSANQGVGYTF. The CDR3 DNA is TGCAGTGCTAACCAGGGTGTTGGCTACACCTTC.

The V gene is TRBV30, the J gene TRBJ1-5; D is undetermined. Germline V gives CDR1 GTSNPN, CDR2 SVGIG (reference sequence). The CDR3 is 13 residues long. Trimming shortened V by 3 bases and J by 5 bases, and 11 bases separated the two germline ends. The CDR3, as DNA: TGTGCCTGGAGCGCCGGGAGGGATCAGCCCCAGCATTTT. It specifies CAWSAGRDQPQHF. The variable domain in full, completed from reference TRBV30 and TRBJ1-5, reads SQTIHQWPATLVQPVGSPLSLECTVEGTSNPNLYWYRQAAGRGLQLLFYSVGIGQISSEVPQNLSASRPQDRQFILSSKKLLLSDSGFYLCAWSAGRDQPQHFGDGTRLSIL.

CDR3 nucleotide sequence: TGTGCCAGCGAGCGGAGGACTGAAGCTTTCTTT. Encoded protein: CASERRTEAFF. This chain uses TRBV28 with TRBJ1-1; D is unresolved. This CDR3 region has 11 residues. V was clipped by 8 bases and J by 5 bases, with 9 bases between them. Germline CDR1 reads MDHEN; CDR2 reads SYDVKM.

In this sample, this clone turned up a few times. The genes are TRBV7-9 and TRBJ1-1; D remains ambiguous. The V end lost 0 bases, the J end lost 3 bases, and 5 bases lay between the germline ends. Germline V CDR1 and CDR2: SEHNR, FQNEAQ (reference sequence). The CDR3 has 13 residues. CDR3 loop: CASSLAADTEAFF. The CDR3 DNA reads TGTGCCAGCAGCTTAGCAGCGGACACTGAAGCTTTCTTT.

The J gene is TRBJ1-2, the V gene TRBV20-1; D perhaps matches TRBD1 (5 bases). The CDR3 totals 10 residues. CDR1 is DFQATT and CDR2 is SNEGSKA in the germline V gene (reference sequence). Trimming cost V 2 bases and J 7 bases, with 5 bases left between them. CDR3 loop: CSARQGGYTF. CDR3 sequence (DNA): TGCAGTGCTAGACAGGGTGGCTACACCTTC.

The chain is built from TRBV28 and TRBJ2-5, with 9 bases fitting TRBD1. The germline V gene has CDR1 MDHEN and CDR2 SYDVKM. Germline trimming cut 2 bases from V and 7 bases from J; bases unmatched to any gene: 8. The CDR3 is 15 amino acids. CDR3 protein: CASSLEYGTGPTQYF. DNA for the CDR3: TGTGCCAGCAGTTTAGAATATGGGACAGGGCCGACCCAGTACTTC.

The chain links TRBV28 to TRBJ2-1, with TRBD2 identical over 8 bases. With 5 bases clipped from V and 8 bases from J, the junction kept 8 bases outside the gene matches. CDR1 and CDR2 (germline): MDHEN, SYDVKM. The CDR3 covers 14 residues. The CDR3 here is CASSPGGSEDEQFF. In DNA form, the CDR3 reads TGTGCCAGCAGTCCGGGAGGGAGTGAGGATGAGCAGTTCTTC.

The chain uses TRBV7-2 and TRBJ1-1; no clear D. CDR1 SGHTA and CDR2 FQGNSA come from the germline V gene. V lost 3 bases to trimming and J lost 1 base, with 3 bases between them. The CDR3 has 12 residues. The CDR3 DNA reads TGTGCCAGCAGCTTCCGGAACACTGAAGCTTTCTTT. Translation gives CASSFRNTEAFF.